This T cell receptor (beta chain) originates from a study of identical twins. Germline V lookup: CDR1 SGHRS, CDR2 YFSETQ. The length of the CDR3 is 14 residues. V dropped 5 bases and J dropped 6; count of bases not matched to a gene: 7. Each CDR3 protein is one row after TCRdb ran MiXCR on the 5' RACE reads. Counted here are around 510,000 distinct CDR3 sequences, roughly an eighth occurring once; the ten biggest clones make up approximately 1%. Another study also made use of these data, one on yellow fever vaccine responses in identical twins.

This rearrangement joins TRBV5-1 to TRBJ2-7, with TRBD1 matching 11 bases. The sequenced material came from CD4+ T cells sorted from blood. This TCR was sampled from a woman aged 18-35 years in good health. Here the CDR3 DNA reads TGCGCCAGCAGTTTGAGGGACAGGGGGGCCGAGCAGTACTTC. Protein sequence: CASSLRDRGAEQYF. Combining the CDR3 with reference TRBV5-1 and TRBJ2-7 gives the whole variable domain KAGVTQTPRYLIKTRGQQVTLSCSPISGHRSVSWYQQTPGQGLQFLFEYFSETQRNKGNFPGRFSGRQFSNSRSEMNVSTLELGDSALYLCASSLRDRGAEQYFGPGTRLTVT.